Listed below are T cell receptor beta chains from one sample, sequenced in a study of T-cell reconstitution after alpha-beta-depleted transplantation in children. TCRdb analysed the PCR reads with MiXCR anew, one entry per CDR3 protein. The table shows about 610,000 distinct CDR3 sequences, with 10% occurring only once. Here the sequenced sample was PBMCs from the stem cell graft donor, taken from the stem cell graft. The receptors here all came from a human donor who donated a stem cell graft to a child with acute myeloid leukemia. Each CDR3 is given with its conserved first and last residue. A D gene is named only where the DNA matches it firmly. Size is omitted from some rows. Given values are once, few, many or a class for expanded clones.

DNA: TGTGCCAGCAGCCAAGAGGGAACAGGGGGCGCCGAAGAGACCCAGTACTTC
CDR3: CASSQEGTGGAEETQYF
size: NA
V: TRBV4-2
D: TRBD1
J: TRBJ2-5

DNA: TGTGCCAGCAGGGCTAGCGGGAAAAGTAATGAGCAGTTCTTC
CDR3: CASRASGKSNEQFF
size: many
V: TRBV25-1
D: TRBD2
J: TRBJ2-1

DNA: TGCAGCGGTATTAGCGGGAGCTCCTACGAGCAGTACTTC
CDR3: CSGISGSSYEQYF
size: few
V: TRBV29-1
D: TRBD2
J: TRBJ2-7

DNA: TGTGCCAGCAGTTTAAGAGGGGGGCACGAGCAGTACTTC
CDR3: CASSLRGGHEQYF
size: NA
V: TRBV27
D: NA
J: TRBJ2-7

DNA: TGCAGTGCTAGCCTACTAGCGGGAGTTTACGAGCAGTACTTC
CDR3: CSASLLAGVYEQYF
size: few
V: TRBV20-1
D: TRBD2
J: TRBJ2-7

DNA: TGTGCCAGCAGTGTAAAGGGCGGGATGAGCACAGATACGCAGTATTTT
CDR3: CASSVKGGMSTDTQYF
size: once
V: TRBV2
D: NA
J: TRBJ2-3

DNA: TGTGCCAGCAGAGGAAACAGGGGGAGCACTGAAGCTTTCTTT
CDR3: CASRGNRGSTEAFF
size: few
V: TRBV6-1
D: TRBD1
J: TRBJ1-1

DNA: TGTGCCAGCAGGCGAAGCGGGACGAACACCGGGGAGCTGTTTTTT
CDR3: CASRRSGTNTGELFF
size: many
V: TRBV6-2/TRBV6-3
D: TRBD2
J: TRBJ2-2

DNA: TGTGCCAGCAGCGGTCTCGCGGAAACATTCTACGAGCAGTACTTC
CDR3: CASSGLAETFYEQYF
size: NA
V: TRBV14
D: NA
J: TRBJ2-7

DNA: TGCGCCAGCAGCAGCAGTGAGGAAAACTATGGCTACACCTTC
CDR3: CASSSSEENYGYTF
size: NA
V: TRBV5-1
D: NA
J: TRBJ1-2

DNA: TGTGCCAGCTCACCTGGGGGGGACTACAATGAGCAGTTCTTC
CDR3: CASSPGGDYNEQFF
size: few
V: TRBV18
D: TRBD2
J: TRBJ2-1

DNA: TGCAGTGCCGACTCCCGGGACTACCGAGACGGGGAGCTGTTTTTT
CDR3: CSADSRDYRDGELFF
size: many
V: TRBV20-1
D: TRBD2
J: TRBJ2-2

DNA: TGCAGCGTTGGTGGTCCAGGGGACTACGAGCAGTACTTC
CDR3: CSVGGPGDYEQYF
size: NA
V: TRBV29-1
D: NA
J: TRBJ2-7

DNA: TGCGCCACTTCGGTATCGGGGGCTTCCTACAATGAGCAGTTCTTC
CDR3: CATSVSGASYNEQFF
size: few
V: TRBV5-1
D: NA
J: TRBJ2-1

DNA: TGTGCCACCAGCAGCCGGTTGGCCAACTACGAGCAGTACTTC
CDR3: CATSSRLANYEQYF
size: NA
V: TRBV15
D: NA
J: TRBJ2-7

DNA: TGCAGCGTTGAAGCCCCCTTTAATGAAAAACTGTTTTTT
CDR3: CSVEAPFNEKLFF
size: few
V: TRBV29-1
D: NA
J: TRBJ1-4

DNA: TGTGCCAGCAGCTCGACTTTCGCGGACGGGTCGGAGCAGTACTTC
CDR3: CASSSTFADGSEQYF
size: many
V: TRBV7-6
D: NA
J: TRBJ2-7

DNA: TGTGCCAGCAGCTTAGGTAGGGGAACTGAGCAGTTCTTC
CDR3: CASSLGRGTEQFF
size: many
V: TRBV7-9
D: NA
J: TRBJ2-1

DNA: TGCAGCGTCCTAGCGGGAGGGCGCCAGTTCTTC
CDR3: CSVLAGGRQFF
size: many
V: TRBV29-1
D: TRBD2
J: TRBJ2-1

DNA: TGTGCCAGCAAGAGGGACTTCGCGGAGGGTCAGCCCCAGCATTTT
CDR3: CASKRDFAEGQPQHF
size: few
V: TRBV2
D: NA
J: TRBJ1-5

DNA: TGTGCCTGGAGGCTGCGGGGGAGCGAAAAACTGTTTTTT
CDR3: CAWRLRGSEKLFF
size: few
V: TRBV30
D: NA
J: TRBJ1-4

DNA: TGTGCCGGACAAACACTAGCGGAGATCACAGATACGCAGTATTTT
CDR3: CAGQTLAEITDTQYF
size: many
V: TRBV2
D: TRBD2
J: TRBJ2-3

DNA: TGCAGTGCTAGAGATAGGATCTTCTCTGGAAACACCATATATTTT
CDR3: CSARDRIFSGNTIYF
size: few
V: TRBV20-1
D: NA
J: TRBJ1-3

DNA: TGTGCCAGCAGATTGACAGCGTACACAGATACGCAGTATTTT
CDR3: CASRLTAYTDTQYF
size: few
V: TRBV28
D: NA
J: TRBJ2-3

DNA: TGCAGTGCTAGTCCTTACGTAGCGGGAGGGAGTGAGACCCAGTACTTC
CDR3: CSASPYVAGGSETQYF
size: many
V: TRBV20-1
D: TRBD2
J: TRBJ2-5

DNA: TGTGCCACCAGTGATCCACCGGGACAGGGGGCAGGGTCTGGGGCCAACGTCCTGACTTTC
CDR3: CATSDPPGQGAGSGANVLTF
size: few
V: TRBV24-1
D: TRBD1
J: TRBJ2-6

DNA: TGCAGCGATTGGGACGGGGCGGACTATGGCTACACCTTC
CDR3: CSDWDGADYGYTF
size: NA
V: TRBV29-1
D: NA
J: TRBJ1-2